Listed here are 21 T cell receptor beta chains from one sample, sequenced in a study of patients and donors after allogeneic stem cell transplantation (dated by TCRdb to about 2020). The protocol used for the library was RT-PCR. For sequencing, a NextSeq 550 was employed. The public sequencing data were trimmed at Q25 with fastp and processed into clonotypes with MiXCR by TCRdb, which kept only in-frame beta chains. Rows with a matching CDR3 protein are joined into one entry that keeps the most common DNA and genes. The table for this sample lists 200,000 to 250,000 distinct CDR3 sequences; 13% to 15% of them were counted only once. Around a tenth of the sample is in the top ten clones. Material: blood, either unsorted or a sorted T cell fraction (not recorded which). The receptors originated from a human donor who was either an allogeneic HSCT recipient or a stem cell or donor lymphocyte infusion donor (not recorded which). It is not recorded whose cells these are; they may come from a transplant donor.

This clonotype was seen at least ten times. This sequence joins TRBV6-5 and TRBJ2-3, with 10 nucleotides matching TRBD1. The CDR3 runs 16 residues. Germline V gene data show CDR1 as MNHEY and CDR2 as SVGAGI. V trimming: 2 bases; J trimming: 6 bases; junction bases outside the gene matches: 8. The CDR3 sequence: CASSYATGTGVDTQYF. CDR3 nucleotide sequence: TGTGCCAGCAGTTACGCTACCGGGACAGGGGTGGATACGCAGTATTTT.

This clonotype has more than one count but fewer than ten. The rearrangement joins TRBV11-3 to TRBJ2-4; D is possibly TRBD1 (6 bases). The V end was cut by 5 bases, the J end by 5 bases, with 19 bases between. Germline V lookup: CDR1 SGHNT, CDR2 YENEEA. This CDR3 contains 16 residues. The CDR3 DNA reads TGTGCCAGCAGCCATTCTGGGGGCGGATTGGAAAACATTCAGTACTTC. Protein: CASSHSGGGLENIQYF.

This clonotype was observed a handful of times. The chain employs TRBV5-5 and TRBJ2-7, with D perhaps TRBD1 (5 bases). Germline V gene lookup returns CDR1 SGHKS and CDR2 YYEKEE (reference sequence). This CDR3 contains 14 residues. V lost 0 bases to trimming and J lost 2 bases, with 9 bases between them. CDR3 loop: CASSLELGPYEQYF. The CDR3 nucleotides read TGTGCCAGCAGCTTGGAGCTGGGGCCCTACGAGCAGTACTTC.

There are a few counts of this clonotype. J is TRBJ1-6 and V is TRBV30; D is unresolved. The CDR3 length is 17 residues. From germline, CDR1 is GTSNPN and CDR2 SVGIG (reference sequence). Trimming took off 4 bases at V and 6 bases at J, with 22 bases between the two ends. The CDR3 DNA sequence: TGTGCCTGGAATAGGGTCGCAGCCCTGGGCGGTAATTCACCCCTCCACTTT. It codes for CAWNRVAALGGNSPLHF.

This clonotype was observed a handful of times. J is TRBJ2-1 and V is TRBV6-1, with 12 bases fitting TRBD2. J lost 8 bases, V lost 9 bases, and 8 bases had no gene match. Germline loops: CDR1 MNHNS, CDR2 SASEGT. The CDR3 contains 14 residues. The CDR3 reads CASRLAGVFDEQFF. The CDR3 DNA follows: TGTGCCAGTAGACTAGCGGGGGTTTTCGATGAGCAGTTCTTC.

This clonotype was recorded at least ten times. This chain connects TRBV21-1 to TRBJ1-5. TRBV21-1 is listed as a pseudogene. The CDR3 is 15 amino acids. For the CDR3, the DNA is TGTGCCAGCAGCAATCTGGTTAATAGCAATCAGCCCCAGCATTTT. It encodes CASSNLVNSNQPQHF.

This CDR3 is CASSSPGQGNTEAFF. CDR3 nucleotide sequence: TGTGCCAGCAGCTCCCCGGGACAGGGTAACACTGAAGCTTTCTTT. The J gene is TRBJ1-1, the V gene TRBV6-1, with TRBD1 matching over 9 bases. Germline lookup yields CDR1 MNHNS and CDR2 SASEGT. The CDR3 has 15 amino acids. Trimming removed 6 bases from V and 2 bases from J; junction bases left unmatched: 7.

This clonotype was detected many times. The rearrangement joins TRBV5-1 to TRBJ1-5; TRBD1 matches at 7 bases. This CDR3 has 13 residues. Germline V CDR1 and CDR2: SGHRS, YFSETQ. After removal of 0 bases from V and 7 bases from J, the junction contained 1 base not matched to a gene. The CDR3 DNA is TGCGCCAGCAGCTTGGTAGGGGGCCAGCCCCAGCATTTT. Protein sequence: CASSLVGGQPQHF.

This clonotype occurred a few times. The chain couples TRBV30 to TRBJ1-2; TRBD1 matches 7 bases. Unmatched junction bases numbered 5, after V lost 1 base and J lost 6 bases. The CDR3 contains 13 residues. Germline V gene data show CDR1 as GTSNPN and CDR2 as SVGIG (reference sequence). The CDR3 DNA follows: TGTGCCTGGAGTGCTGGGACAGTGGATGGCTACACCTTC. This sequence encodes CAWSAGTVDGYTF.

This clonotype was seen a handful of times. The V gene is TRBV11-2, the J gene TRBJ2-1; D remains unclear. Germline CDR1 reads SGHAT; CDR2 reads FQNNGV. The CDR3 loop spans 13 amino acids. V lost 9 bases and J 8 bases, leaving 17 bases between the germline ends. CDR3 coding DNA: TGTGCCAGTGCCCTCGATGTCATCGATGAGCAGTTCTTC. Amino acid sequence: CASALDVIDEQFF.

This clonotype was detected a few times. The CDR3, as DNA: TGCAGTGCCCCCAGTCTGGGACAGGCCCTCTATGGCTACACCTTC. Translated: CSAPSLGQALYGYTF. The rearrangement joins TRBV20-1 to TRBJ1-2; 8 bases align to TRBD1. Germline-derived CDR1 and CDR2 are DFQATT and SNEGSKA (reference sequence). Trimming removed 6 bases from V and 4 bases from J; junction bases left unmatched: 13. The CDR3 totals 15 residues.

The sample holds a few counts of this clonotype. The chain couples TRBV9 to TRBJ2-7; TRBD1 aligns across 7 bases. The germline V gene has CDR1 SGDLS and CDR2 YYNGEE. CDR3 size: 14 residues. V was clipped by 4 bases and J by 2 bases; unmatched bases: 6. The CDR3 DNA reads TGTGCCAGCAGCATAACCGGGACAGCCTACGAGCAGTACTTC. Its protein is CASSITGTAYEQYF.

V usage is TRBV6-2 or TRBV6-3 and J usage is TRBJ1-2; D is unresolved. This CDR3 spans 14 amino acids. The germline V gene has CDR1 MNHEY and CDR2 SVGEGT. Trimming pared 4 bases from V and 7 bases from J, leaving 16 bases between. The CDR3 sequence: CASSSPLNGAGYTF. The DNA of the CDR3 is TGTGCCAGCAGTTCCCCCCTTAATGGAGCTGGCTACACCTTC.

This clonotype occurred a few times. The chain couples TRBV6-1 to TRBJ2-7; 10 nucleotides align to TRBD2. In germline, CDR1 is MNHNS, CDR2 SASEGT. V trimming: 7 bases; J trimming: 2 bases; junction bases outside the gene matches: 14. CDR3 size: 17 residues. The CDR3 sequence is CASNQAGGPTIPYEQYF. CDR3 nucleotide sequence: TGTGCCAGCAATCAAGCGGGAGGGCCAACTATTCCCTACGAGCAGTACTTC.

This clonotype showed up just a few times. This rearrangement joins TRBV9 to TRBJ2-1; 7 bases line up with TRBD2. V trimming: 1 base; J trimming: 0 bases; junction bases outside the gene matches: 7. Germline values: CDR1 SGDLS, CDR2 YYNGEE. This CDR3 has 17 amino acids. CDR3 loop: CASSVRASGGSYNEQFF. CDR3 bases: TGTGCCAGCAGCGTAAGAGCTAGCGGAGGCTCCTACAATGAGCAGTTCTTC.

In its sample, this clonotype was seen a few times. The chain couples TRBV7-8 to TRBJ2-7; TRBD2 is a possible D gene (5 bases). Germline V gives CDR1 SGHVS, CDR2 FQNEAQ. The ends were cut back, 5 bases at V and 2 bases at J, with 13 bases in the middle. This CDR3 has 14 residues. For the CDR3, the DNA is TGTGCCAGCAGCCCCCTGGACGGGGCCTACGAGCAGTACTTC. Translated, it gives CASSPLDGAYEQYF.

The gene calls are TRBV10-1 and TRBJ2-1; possibly TRBD2 for D (6 bases). This CDR3 region has 12 residues. The germline CDR1 and CDR2 sequences are WNHNN and SYGVQD (reference sequence). The V gene lost 5 bases and the J gene lost 11 bases, with 13 bases spanning the gap. CDR3 nucleotide sequence: TGCGCCAGCAGTCCGCGGAGGGAAAAGCAGTTCTTC. Protein: CASSPRREKQFF.

The V and J genes are TRBV20-1 and TRBJ2-7, with 13 bases aligning to TRBD2. Germline lookup yields CDR1 DFQATT and CDR2 SNEGSKA (reference sequence). V lost 3 bases to trimming and J lost 3 bases; unmatched junction nucleotides: 11. The CDR3 contains 17 residues. The CDR3 here is CSASGGTSGKGGYEQYF. CDR3 sequence (DNA): TGCAGTGCTAGTGGAGGGACTAGCGGGAAAGGAGGCTACGAGCAGTACTTC.

The chain joins TRBV18 to TRBJ1-5; 12 bases map to TRBD1. The ends lost 2 bases at V and 2 bases at J; junction bases unmatched: 16. The CDR3 is 21 residues long. Looked up from germline, CDR1 is KGHSH and CDR2 is LQKENI. CDR3 DNA sequence: TGTGCCAGCTCACCAACTGGAAGAGGGACAGGGGGCTTCACGGGCAATCAGCCCCAGCATTTT. It encodes CASSPTGRGTGGFTGNQPQHF.

This clonotype showed up just a few times. The chain employs TRBV21-1 and TRBJ2-1; TRBD1, the D gene given by the table, was not confirmed from the DNA. TRBV21-1 is a pseudogene locus. CDR3 length: 16 amino acids. In nucleotides, the CDR3 is TGTGCCAGCAGCAAAGGGGGCAGCGGGGGCCACAATGAGCAGTTCTTC. It specifies CASSKGGSGGHNEQFF.

CDR3 sequence: CSVEKRGGDGYGYTF. The CDR3 nucleotides are TGCAGCGTTGAAAAAAGGGGAGGGGACGGCTATGGCTACACCTTC. The chain recombines TRBV29-1 with TRBJ1-2; a weak D match, TRBD1 (5 bases). This CDR3 has 15 amino acids. CDR1 is SQVTM, CDR2 ANQGSEA, per germline. Trimming cost V 2 bases and J 4 bases, with 17 bases left between them.